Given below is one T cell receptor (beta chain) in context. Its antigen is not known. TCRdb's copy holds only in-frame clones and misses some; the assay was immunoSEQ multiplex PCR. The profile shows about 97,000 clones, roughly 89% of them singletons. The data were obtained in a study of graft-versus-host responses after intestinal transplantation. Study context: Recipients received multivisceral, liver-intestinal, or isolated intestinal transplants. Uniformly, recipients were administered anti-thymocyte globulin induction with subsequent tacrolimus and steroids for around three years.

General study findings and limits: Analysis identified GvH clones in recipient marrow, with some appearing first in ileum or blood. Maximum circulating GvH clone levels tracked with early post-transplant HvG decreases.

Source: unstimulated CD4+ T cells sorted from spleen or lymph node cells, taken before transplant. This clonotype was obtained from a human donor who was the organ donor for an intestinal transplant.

Here the CDR3 DNA reads TGTGCCAGCTCACTTCTCTTGACAGAAGCTAACTATGGCTACACCTTC. Its translation is CASSLLLTEANYGYTF. The V call is TRBV18, the J call TRBJ1-2; possible D gene TRBD1, 5 bases. The V end was cut by 4 bases, the J end by 0 bases, with 15 bases between. The germline gives CDR1 KGHSH, CDR2 LQKENI. CDR3 length equals 16 residues.